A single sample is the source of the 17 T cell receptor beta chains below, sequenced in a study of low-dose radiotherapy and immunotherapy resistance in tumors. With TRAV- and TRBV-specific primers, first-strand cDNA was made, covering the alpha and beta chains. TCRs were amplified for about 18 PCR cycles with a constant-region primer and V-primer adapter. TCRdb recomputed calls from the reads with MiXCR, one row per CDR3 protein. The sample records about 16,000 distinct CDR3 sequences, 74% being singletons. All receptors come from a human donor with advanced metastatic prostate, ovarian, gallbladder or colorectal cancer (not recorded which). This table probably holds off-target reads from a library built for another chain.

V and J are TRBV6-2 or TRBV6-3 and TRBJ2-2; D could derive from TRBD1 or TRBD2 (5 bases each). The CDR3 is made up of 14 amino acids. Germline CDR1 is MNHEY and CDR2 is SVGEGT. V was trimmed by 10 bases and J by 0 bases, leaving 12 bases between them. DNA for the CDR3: TGTGCCACCCCCTGGGGGACGAACACCGGGGAGCTGTTTTTT. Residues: CATPWGTNTGELFF.

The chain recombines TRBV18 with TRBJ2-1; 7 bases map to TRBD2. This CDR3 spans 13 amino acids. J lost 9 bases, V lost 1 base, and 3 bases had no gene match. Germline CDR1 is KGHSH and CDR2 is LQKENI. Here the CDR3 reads CASSPREGGEQFF. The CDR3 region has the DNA TGTGCCAGCTCACCACGGGAGGGTGGTGAGCAGTTCTTC.

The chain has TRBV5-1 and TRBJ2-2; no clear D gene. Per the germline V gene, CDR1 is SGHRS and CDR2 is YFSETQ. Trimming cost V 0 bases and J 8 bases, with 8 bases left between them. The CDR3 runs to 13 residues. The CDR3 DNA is TGCGCCAGCAGCTTGGGACCTGGGGGGGAGCTGTTTTTT. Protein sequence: CASSLGPGGELFF. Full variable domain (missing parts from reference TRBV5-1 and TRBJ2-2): KAGVTQTPRYLIKTRGQQVTLSCSPISGHRSVSWYQQTPGQGLQFLFEYFSETQRNKGNFPGRFSGRQFSNSRSEMNVSTLELGDSALYLCASSLGPGGELFFGEGSRLTVL.

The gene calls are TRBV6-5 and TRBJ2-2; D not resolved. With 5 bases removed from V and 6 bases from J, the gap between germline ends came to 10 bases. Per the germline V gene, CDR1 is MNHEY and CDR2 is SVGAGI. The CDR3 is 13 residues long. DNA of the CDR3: TGTGCCAGCAGTAGATCGCGGCCCGGGGAGCTGTTTTTT. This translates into CASSRSRPGELFF.

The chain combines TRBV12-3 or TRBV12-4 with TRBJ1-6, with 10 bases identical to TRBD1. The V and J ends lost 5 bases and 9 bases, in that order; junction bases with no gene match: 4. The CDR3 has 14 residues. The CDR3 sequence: CASSLRDRGSPLHF. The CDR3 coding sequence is TGTGCCAGCAGTCTCAGGGACAGGGGTTCACCCCTCCACTTT.

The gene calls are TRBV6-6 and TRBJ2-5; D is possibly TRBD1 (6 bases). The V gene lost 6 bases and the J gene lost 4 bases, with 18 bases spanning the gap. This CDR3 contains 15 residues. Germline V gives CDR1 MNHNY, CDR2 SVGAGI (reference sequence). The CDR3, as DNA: TGTGCCAGCAGCGGACGACAGGCCGGGGCAGAGACCCAGTACTTC. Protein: CASSGRQAGAETQYF.

For the CDR3, the DNA is TGTGCCAGCAGTTACTCGTCAGGGGAGCAGTACTTC. Its protein product is CASSYSSGEQYF. J is TRBJ2-7 and V is TRBV6-5; possible D gene TRBD1, 5 bases. The CDR3 loop spans 12 amino acids. CDR1 and CDR2 from the germline V gene are MNHEY and SVGAGI. Trimming pared 0 bases from V and 7 bases from J, leaving 7 bases between.

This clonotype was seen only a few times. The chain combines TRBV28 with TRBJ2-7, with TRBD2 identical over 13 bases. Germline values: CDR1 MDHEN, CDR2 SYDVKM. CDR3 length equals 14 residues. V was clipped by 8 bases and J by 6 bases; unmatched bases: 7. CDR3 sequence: CASLTSGRVGEQYF. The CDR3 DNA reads TGTGCCAGCCTCACTAGCGGGAGGGTCGGCGAGCAGTACTTC.

DNA of the CDR3: TGCAGTGCTAGGGGTGCGACTAGCACAGATACGCAGTATTTT. This encodes CSARGATSTDTQYF. This rearrangement joins TRBV20-1 to TRBJ2-3, with D unclear. There are 14 residues in the CDR3. In germline, CDR1 is DFQATT, CDR2 SNEGSKA (reference sequence). Trimming left V 3 bases short and J 0 bases short, with 10 bases between.

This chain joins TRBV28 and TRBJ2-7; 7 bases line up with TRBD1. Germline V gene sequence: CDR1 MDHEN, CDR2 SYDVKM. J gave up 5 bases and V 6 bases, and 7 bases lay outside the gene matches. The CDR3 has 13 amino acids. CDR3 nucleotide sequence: TGTGCCAGCAGGGGGACAGCGCAGCACGAGCAGTACTTC. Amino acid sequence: CASRGTAQHEQYF.

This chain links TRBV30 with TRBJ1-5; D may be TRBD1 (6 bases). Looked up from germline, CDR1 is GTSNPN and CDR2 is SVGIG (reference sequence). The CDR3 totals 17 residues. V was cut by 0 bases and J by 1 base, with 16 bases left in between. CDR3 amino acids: CAWSVRVGASSNQPQHF. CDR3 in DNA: TGTGCCTGGAGTGTGAGAGTGGGGGCATCGAGCAATCAGCCCCAGCATTTT.

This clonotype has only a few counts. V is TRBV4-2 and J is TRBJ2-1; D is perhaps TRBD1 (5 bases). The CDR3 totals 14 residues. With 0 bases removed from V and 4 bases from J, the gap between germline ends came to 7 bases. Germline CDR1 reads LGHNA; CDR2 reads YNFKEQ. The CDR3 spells CASSQDAGYNEQFF. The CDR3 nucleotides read TGTGCCAGCAGCCAAGATGCAGGGTACAATGAGCAGTTCTTC.

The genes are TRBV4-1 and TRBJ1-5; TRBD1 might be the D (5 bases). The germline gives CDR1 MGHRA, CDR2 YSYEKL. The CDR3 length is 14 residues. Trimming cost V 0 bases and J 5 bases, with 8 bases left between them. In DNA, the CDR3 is TGCGCCAGCAGCCAAGAGGGACCCTATCAGCCCCAGCATTTT. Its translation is CASSQEGPYQPQHF.

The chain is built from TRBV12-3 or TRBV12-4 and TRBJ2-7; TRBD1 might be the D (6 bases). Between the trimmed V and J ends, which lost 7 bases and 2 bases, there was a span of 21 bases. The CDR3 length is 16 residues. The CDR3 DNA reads TGTGCCAGCACCAGGGGTTGGCAGGCTAACGCCTACGAGCAGTACTTC. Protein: CASTRGWQANAYEQYF.

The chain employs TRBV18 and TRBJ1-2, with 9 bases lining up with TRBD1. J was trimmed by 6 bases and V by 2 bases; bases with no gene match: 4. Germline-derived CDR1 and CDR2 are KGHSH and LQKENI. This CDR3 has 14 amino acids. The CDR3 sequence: CASSPGGQGNGYTF. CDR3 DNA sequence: TGTGCCAGCTCACCAGGGGGACAGGGAAATGGCTACACCTTC.

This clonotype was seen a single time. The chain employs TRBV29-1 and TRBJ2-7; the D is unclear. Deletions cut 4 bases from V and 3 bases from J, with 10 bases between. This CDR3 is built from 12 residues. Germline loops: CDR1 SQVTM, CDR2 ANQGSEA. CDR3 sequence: CSVGHEDYEQYF. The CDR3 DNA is TGCAGCGTTGGACACGAGGACTACGAGCAGTACTTC.

The CDR3 reads CASTEGGRGDTQYF. CDR3 DNA sequence: TGTGCCAGCACCGAGGGGGGCAGGGGAGATACGCAGTATTTT. The V and J genes are TRBV6-1 and TRBJ2-3; either TRBD1 or TRBD2 may supply D (6 bases each). The CDR3 is 14 amino acids. Germline values: CDR1 MNHNS, CDR2 SASEGT. The V gene lost 7 bases and the J gene lost 5 bases, with 16 bases spanning the gap.